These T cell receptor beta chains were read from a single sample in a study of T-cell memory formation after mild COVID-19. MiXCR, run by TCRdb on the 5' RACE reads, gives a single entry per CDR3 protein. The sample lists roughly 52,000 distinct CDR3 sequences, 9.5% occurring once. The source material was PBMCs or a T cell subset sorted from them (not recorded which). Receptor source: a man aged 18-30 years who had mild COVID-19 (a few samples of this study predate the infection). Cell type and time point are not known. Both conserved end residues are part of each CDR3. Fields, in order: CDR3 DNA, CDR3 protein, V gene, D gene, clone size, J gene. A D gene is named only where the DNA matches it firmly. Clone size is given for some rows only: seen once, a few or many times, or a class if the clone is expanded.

DNA: TGTGCCAGTAGTCTGAGGGGCGAAAGCAATCAGCCCCAGCATTTT
CDR3: CASSLRGESNQPQHF
V: TRBV19
D: -
size: few
J: TRBJ1-5

DNA: TGTGCCAGCAGTTTATCCACACCCAACTATGGCTACACCTTC
CDR3: CASSLSTPNYGYTF
V: TRBV27
D: -
size: -
J: TRBJ1-2

DNA: TGCGCCAGCAGCTTGTTGGCTAGGGGTGACACTGAAGCTTTCTTT
CDR3: CASSLLARGDTEAFF
V: TRBV5-1
D: -
size: many
J: TRBJ1-1

DNA: TGCGCCAGCAACGGGGGGGACATAAACACCGGGGAGCTGTTTTTT
CDR3: CASNGGDINTGELFF
V: TRBV5-1
D: TRBD2
size: many
J: TRBJ2-2

DNA: TGTGCCAGCAGCGTAGATTACAATGAGCAGTTCTTC
CDR3: CASSVDYNEQFF
V: TRBV9
D: -
size: many
J: TRBJ2-1

DNA: TGTGCCAGCAGCTTAGGCAGGAGAAGCAATCAGCCCCAGCATTTT
CDR3: CASSLGRRSNQPQHF
V: TRBV7-2
D: -
size: -
J: TRBJ1-5

DNA: TGCGCCAGCAGCCAAGACAGGAGGCGTAATCAGCCCCAGCATTTT
CDR3: CASSQDRRRNQPQHF
V: TRBV4-3
D: -
size: -
J: TRBJ1-5

DNA: TGTGCCAGCAGCTTAGGGGAGACCCAGTACTTC
CDR3: CASSLGETQYF
V: TRBV11-2
D: -
size: many
J: TRBJ2-5

DNA: TGTGCCTGGAGTGGGGGATACTACGAGCAGTACTTC
CDR3: CAWSGGYYEQYF
V: TRBV30
D: -
size: -
J: TRBJ2-7

DNA: TGTGCCAGCAGTTTACCCGGGGGCCGCACCGGGGAGCTGTTTTTT
CDR3: CASSLPGGRTGELFF
V: TRBV28
D: -
size: few
J: TRBJ2-2

DNA: TGTGCCATCAGTGTGGGAGCGGGGGGCAGCTATAAAGCGACCCAGTACTTC
CDR3: CAISVGAGGSYKATQYF
V: TRBV10-3
D: TRBD2
size: few
J: TRBJ2-5

DNA: TGTGCCAGCAGCCGGGGGAGAGGGGAGACCCAGTACTTC
CDR3: CASSRGRGETQYF
V: TRBV3-1
D: -
size: few
J: TRBJ2-5

DNA: TGCGCCAGCAGCTTGCTAGCGGGGACCTTCAATGAGCAGTTCTTC
CDR3: CASSLLAGTFNEQFF
V: TRBV5-1
D: TRBD2
size: few
J: TRBJ2-1

DNA: TGTGCCAGCAGCTTGGGGATAGCGCAGTATTTT
CDR3: CASSLGIAQYF
V: TRBV7-2
D: -
size: few
J: TRBJ2-3

DNA: TGTGCCATCAGCCAACGCAGGGCGGTATCTGGAAACACCATATATTTT
CDR3: CAISQRRAVSGNTIYF
V: TRBV10-3
D: -
size: -
J: TRBJ1-3

DNA: TGCAGTGCTAGTACAGGGATGGGGGAGACCCAGTACTTC
CDR3: CSASTGMGETQYF
V: TRBV20-1
D: -
size: many
J: TRBJ2-5

DNA: TGTGCCAGCAGTTACTCGGGGGGCAACTATGGCTACACCTTC
CDR3: CASSYSGGNYGYTF
V: TRBV6-6
D: -
size: many
J: TRBJ1-2

DNA: TGCGCCAGCAGCTTTGGGAGCCGGGTTGGCGGCTACACCTTC
CDR3: CASSFGSRVGGYTF
V: TRBV5-1
D: -
size: -
J: TRBJ1-2

DNA: TGTGCCAGCAGTTTTCGGGGGGTGGCTCAGCCCCAGCATTTT
CDR3: CASSFRGVAQPQHF
V: TRBV12-3/TRBV12-4
D: -
size: -
J: TRBJ1-5

DNA: TGCAGTGCTAATGGACAGGGCAATACGCAGTATTTT
CDR3: CSANGQGNTQYF
V: TRBV20-1
D: TRBD1
size: few
J: TRBJ2-3

DNA: TGTGCCACCAGTGATCATTGGTCCACCGGGGAGCTGTTTTTT
CDR3: CATSDHWSTGELFF
V: TRBV24-1
D: -
size: few
J: TRBJ2-2

DNA: TGCGCCAGCAGCTTTGAGGGGATGGACTATGGCTACACCTTC
CDR3: CASSFEGMDYGYTF
V: TRBV5-1
D: -
size: -
J: TRBJ1-2

DNA: TGCAGTGCCGACCGGGACAATACGGGCTACACCTTC
CDR3: CSADRDNTGYTF
V: TRBV20-1
D: -
size: -
J: TRBJ1-2

DNA: TGTGCCAGTGGGCGGGACAGACTATCCTACGAGCAGTACTTC
CDR3: CASGRDRLSYEQYF
V: TRBV3-1
D: -
size: few
J: TRBJ2-7

DNA: TGTGCCAGCAGTTTGGGGAGCGGGGGCTACACTGAAGCTTTCTTT
CDR3: CASSLGSGGYTEAFF
V: TRBV12-3/TRBV12-4
D: -
size: -
J: TRBJ1-1

DNA: TGTGCCAGCAGGGGGTCCCGTATGAGTCAGCCCCAGCATTTT
CDR3: CASRGSRMSQPQHF
V: TRBV6-5
D: -
size: -
J: TRBJ1-5

DNA: TGTGCCAGCAGTTTTCTCGCCGGGACTAGGCATGGCTACACCTTC
CDR3: CASSFLAGTRHGYTF
V: TRBV6-5
D: -
size: few
J: TRBJ1-2

DNA: TGTGCCAGCAGATACGGCTCCAGCGGCACCATATATTTT
CDR3: CASRYGSSGTIYF
V: TRBV12-3/TRBV12-4
D: -
size: -
J: TRBJ1-3

DNA: TGTGCCAGCAGTTACTTAAAGGGGGCTAGCGGGGGCATAAATGAGCAGTTCTTC
CDR3: CASSYLKGASGGINEQFF
V: TRBV6-5
D: TRBD2
size: -
J: TRBJ2-1

DNA: TGTGCCAGCAGTTTATTCGCAGGGACTGGAAACACCATATATTTT
CDR3: CASSLFAGTGNTIYF
V: TRBV27
D: -
size: -
J: TRBJ1-3

DNA: TGTGCCAGCATTTCACAGACCGGTAACTATGGCTACACCTTC
CDR3: CASISQTGNYGYTF
V: TRBV12-3/TRBV12-4
D: -
size: -
J: TRBJ1-2

DNA: TGTGCCATCAGCGCAGGCGATCAGCCCCAGCATTTT
CDR3: CAISAGDQPQHF
V: TRBV10-3
D: -
size: few
J: TRBJ1-5

DNA: TGTGCCAGCAGCTTAGATTTCGGCGGGACCTACGAGCAGTACTTC
CDR3: CASSLDFGGTYEQYF
V: TRBV7-2
D: -
size: few
J: TRBJ2-7

DNA: TGTGCCAGCAGCGTAAGGGCGTCCTACGAGCAGTACTTC
CDR3: CASSVRASYEQYF
V: TRBV9
D: -
size: -
J: TRBJ2-7

DNA: TGTGCCAGCAGTGACGCGGGCGAGGGATGGCAGACCCAGTACTTC
CDR3: CASSDAGEGWQTQYF
V: TRBV2
D: -
size: -
J: TRBJ2-5

DNA: TGTGCCAGCAGCTTTTCCTGGACTAGTATAATCTTC
CDR3: CASSFSWTSIIF
V: TRBV7-2
D: TRBD2
size: few
J: TRBJ2-1

DNA: TGTGCCAGCAGCCTCTCACCGGGACAGCAAGAGACCCAGTACTTC
CDR3: CASSLSPGQQETQYF
V: TRBV7-6
D: TRBD1
size: -
J: TRBJ2-5

DNA: TGTGCCAGCTCACCAGACAGGTCCAATGAGCAGTTCTTC
CDR3: CASSPDRSNEQFF
V: TRBV18
D: -
size: few
J: TRBJ2-1

DNA: TGTGCCAGCTTTAAAGGTCTGCAAGAGACCCAGTACTTC
CDR3: CASFKGLQETQYF
V: TRBV7-8
D: -
size: -
J: TRBJ2-5

DNA: TGTGCCAGCAGTCCGGACGGGCGATACAATGAGCAGTTCTTC
CDR3: CASSPDGRYNEQFF
V: TRBV12-3/TRBV12-4
D: -
size: many
J: TRBJ2-1

DNA: TGTGCCAGCAGTTTCACCGGCGACAGGGGTTACACCTTC
CDR3: CASSFTGDRGYTF
V: TRBV12-3/TRBV12-4
D: TRBD1
size: many
J: TRBJ1-2

DNA: TGTGCCAGCGAGGTGGCGGGGGGACACACTGAAGCTTTCTTT
CDR3: CASEVAGGHTEAFF
V: TRBV2
D: -
size: few
J: TRBJ1-1

DNA: TGTGCCAGCTCACCACCGGGCAGCGTACGATTAGCCAAAAACATTCAGTACTTC
CDR3: CASSPPGSVRLAKNIQYF
V: TRBV18
D: -
size: -
J: TRBJ2-4

DNA: TGTGCCAGCAGCTTCGGACTAGGGGAGGCCGGGGAGCTGTTTTTT
CDR3: CASSFGLGEAGELFF
V: TRBV7-2
D: TRBD2
size: many
J: TRBJ2-2

DNA: TGTGCCAGCAGTTCAGGTCGGGGGCTGTTTTTT
CDR3: CASSSGRGLFF
V: TRBV12-3/TRBV12-4
D: -
size: few
J: TRBJ1-4

DNA: TGCGCCAGCAGCGTGGAAAACATTCAGTACTTC
CDR3: CASSVENIQYF
V: TRBV5-1
D: -
size: many
J: TRBJ2-4

DNA: TGCGCCAGCAGCTTGGGGGGCCAGGGCTATGGCTACACCTTC
CDR3: CASSLGGQGYGYTF
V: TRBV5-1
D: -
size: few
J: TRBJ1-2

DNA: TGTGCCAGCAGCTTGCGGAGGAACACTGAAGCTTTCTTT
CDR3: CASSLRRNTEAFF
V: TRBV7-2
D: -
size: many
J: TRBJ1-1

DNA: TGCGCCAGCAGACCCGACAGTAGCACAGATACGCAGTATTTT
CDR3: CASRPDSSTDTQYF
V: TRBV5-1
D: -
size: many
J: TRBJ2-3

DNA: TGTGCCAGCACGTTTCTAACCCCGCCCGGGGGAAGCAAACCCGAAGCTTTCTTT
CDR3: CASTFLTPPGGSKPEAFF
V: TRBV7-2
D: -
size: -
J: TRBJ1-1

DNA: TGTGCCAGCAGCTTCGACAGGGGTACTGAAGCTTTCTTT
CDR3: CASSFDRGTEAFF
V: TRBV7-2
D: TRBD1
size: few
J: TRBJ1-1

DNA: TGCAGTGCAATGAGTATAGCGGGGGGGCCGGTACCAGATACGCAGTATTTT
CDR3: CSAMSIAGGPVPDTQYF
V: TRBV20-1
D: TRBD2
size: many
J: TRBJ2-3

DNA: TGTGCCAGCAGCCGTGGGACCCCAGACAATGAGCAGTTCTTC
CDR3: CASSRGTPDNEQFF
V: TRBV7-9
D: -
size: -
J: TRBJ2-1